Given below is one T cell receptor (beta chain) in context. Antigen specificity is unknown. The CDR3 loop spans 11 amino acids. The sample comes from a study of T cells expressing NK-cell markers. Study background: It was sorted CD3+CD56+NKG2C+, CD3+CD56+NKG2C- and CD3+CD56-NKG2C+ T cells that supplied the TCR beta repertoires. Sequencing covered eight donors, seven HCMV-seropositive and one seronegative. Study-wide points: Dominant NKG2C+ clonotype frequencies of roughly 1.0-7.0% of CD8+ T cells were measured in about 6 donors. Also leading the CD3+CD56-NKG2C+ fraction in a handful of donors were these clonotypes.

TCRdb reanalyzed the 5' RACE reads, giving one entry per CDR3 protein sequence and no DNA. The sample has 400,000 to 500,000 distinct CDR3 sequences. Material for sequencing was blood T cells: a sorted CD56 or NKG2C T cell subset, CD4+ or CD8+ T cells, or bulk PBMC T cells (not recorded which). The sequence derives from a woman between 18 and 70 years old in good health. V usage is TRBV12-3 or TRBV12-4 and J usage is TRBJ2-3. CDR3 sequence: CASSYSNTQYF.